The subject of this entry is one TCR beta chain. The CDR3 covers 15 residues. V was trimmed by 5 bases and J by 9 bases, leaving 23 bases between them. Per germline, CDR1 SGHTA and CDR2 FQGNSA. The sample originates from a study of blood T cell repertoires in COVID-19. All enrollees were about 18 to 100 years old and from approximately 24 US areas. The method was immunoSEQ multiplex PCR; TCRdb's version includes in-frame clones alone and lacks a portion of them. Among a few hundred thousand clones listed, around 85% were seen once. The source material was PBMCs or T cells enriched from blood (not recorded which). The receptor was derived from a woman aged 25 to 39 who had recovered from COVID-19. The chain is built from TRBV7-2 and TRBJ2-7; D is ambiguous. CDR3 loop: CASSKDTEFVAGQYF. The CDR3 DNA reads TGTGCCAGCAGCAAGGATACGGAATTTGTCGCAGGGCAGTACTTC.